A selection of T cell receptor beta chains follows, all from one sample in a study of identifying expanded T cells in peripheral blood. Repertoires were generated with immunoSEQ multiplex PCR, while TCRdb's copy carries only in-frame clones and drops some. The sample holds more than 50,000 clones; roughly four fifths are singletons and the top ten take 15% to 20%. Source material: blood. These receptors all come from a person aged 18 to 75 in good health. The CDR3 runs from the conserved cysteine through the conserved F or W. The order of the fields is CDR3 protein, CDR3 DNA, D gene, V gene, clone size, J gene. D genes are given only for firm matches. Size is omitted from some rows. Given values are once, few, many or a class for expanded clones.

CDR3 protein: CASSQGGGLAGDEQFF
CDR3 DNA: TGTGCCAGCAGCCAAGGGGGGGGACTAGCTGGGGATGAGCAGTTCTTC
D gene: TRBD2
V gene: TRBV7-9
clone size: .
J gene: TRBJ2-1

CDR3 protein: CASSPVQAGGTAYEQYF
CDR3 DNA: TGTGCCAGTAGCCCTGTTCAGGCAGGGGGCACCGCCTACGAGCAGTACTTC
D gene: TRBD1
V gene: TRBV19
clone size: once
J gene: TRBJ2-7

CDR3 protein: CASKLIGSLTDTQYF
CDR3 DNA: TGTGCCAGCAAATTGATTGGCAGCCTCACAGATACGCAGTATTTT
D gene: .
V gene: TRBV2
clone size: .
J gene: TRBJ2-3

CDR3 protein: CAWSGSRASSYEQYF
CDR3 DNA: TGTGCCTGGAGTGGGTCACGGGCGAGCTCCTACGAGCAGTACTTC
D gene: .
V gene: TRBV30
clone size: .
J gene: TRBJ2-7

CDR3 protein: CAIGAPNTGELFF
CDR3 DNA: TGTGCCATCGGGGCGCCGAACACCGGGGAGCTGTTTTTT
D gene: .
V gene: TRBV6-5
clone size: .
J gene: TRBJ2-2

CDR3 protein: CASSPWGAYEQYF
CDR3 DNA: TGTGCCAGCAGCCCTTGGGGAGCCTACGAGCAGTACTTC
D gene: .
V gene: TRBV6-6
clone size: .
J gene: TRBJ2-7

CDR3 protein: CASSPPGQGGGYTF
CDR3 DNA: TGTGCCAGCTCACCACCGGGACAGGGAGGAGGCTACACCTTC
D gene: TRBD1
V gene: TRBV18
clone size: .
J gene: TRBJ1-2

CDR3 protein: CASSLELRTSGRVYEQYF
CDR3 DNA: TGTGCCAGCAGCTTAGAACTACGGACTAGCGGGAGGGTTTACGAGCAGTACTTC
D gene: TRBD2
V gene: TRBV7-8
clone size: few
J gene: TRBJ2-7

CDR3 protein: CASSPRGPDTQYF
CDR3 DNA: TGTGCCAGCAGCCCCCGGGGGCCAGATACGCAGTATTTT
D gene: .
V gene: TRBV7-9
clone size: .
J gene: TRBJ2-3

CDR3 protein: CASSTHNEQFF
CDR3 DNA: TGTGCCAGCAGCACCCACAATGAGCAGTTCTTC
D gene: .
V gene: TRBV7-9
clone size: .
J gene: TRBJ2-1

CDR3 protein: CASSPRTSELFF
CDR3 DNA: TGTGCCAGCAGCCCCCGAACCTCGGAACTGTTTTTT
D gene: .
V gene: TRBV4-2
clone size: .
J gene: TRBJ1-4

CDR3 protein: CASSSRRISTDTQYF
CDR3 DNA: TGTGCCAGCAGCAGTAGACGGATTAGCACAGATACGCAGTATTTT
D gene: .
V gene: TRBV7-8
clone size: .
J gene: TRBJ2-3

CDR3 protein: CASSMDRGDHSTNEKLFF
CDR3 DNA: TGTGCCAGTAGTATGGACAGGGGCGACCACTCGACTAATGAAAAACTGTTTTTT
D gene: TRBD1
V gene: TRBV19
clone size: .
J gene: TRBJ1-4

CDR3 protein: CASSLGTGPGNEQFF
CDR3 DNA: TGCGCCAGCAGCCTCGGGACAGGGCCAGGCAATGAGCAGTTCTTC
D gene: TRBD1
V gene: TRBV4-1
clone size: .
J gene: TRBJ2-1

CDR3 protein: CASKGSSSYNEQFF
CDR3 DNA: TGCGCCAGCAAGGGGAGTAGTTCCTACAATGAGCAGTTCTTC
D gene: .
V gene: TRBV4-1
clone size: .
J gene: TRBJ2-1

CDR3 protein: CASSYKGTGELFF
CDR3 DNA: TGTGCCAGCAGTTACAAGGGGACCGGGGAGCTGTTTTTT
D gene: .
V gene: TRBV6-5
clone size: .
J gene: TRBJ2-2

CDR3 protein: CAWADEGLRGTEAFF
CDR3 DNA: TGTGCCTGGGCGGATGAGGGTTTGAGAGGCACTGAAGCTTTCTTT
D gene: .
V gene: TRBV30
clone size: .
J gene: TRBJ1-1

CDR3 protein: CASSVGTSLGQFF
CDR3 DNA: TGTGCCAGCAGCGTCGGGACTTCCTTGGGGCAGTTCTTC
D gene: .
V gene: TRBV9
clone size: once
J gene: TRBJ2-1

CDR3 protein: CASSIWTSGDTQYF
CDR3 DNA: TGTGCCAGTAGTATTTGGACTAGCGGAGATACGCAGTATTTT
D gene: TRBD2
V gene: TRBV19
clone size: .
J gene: TRBJ2-3

CDR3 protein: CASSESGGFYGYTF
CDR3 DNA: TGCGCCAGCAGTGAGTCAGGGGGCTTCTATGGCTACACCTTC
D gene: TRBD1
V gene: TRBV10-2
clone size: .
J gene: TRBJ1-2

CDR3 protein: CASSLLPGSTEAFF
CDR3 DNA: TGCGCCAGCAGCTTGCTCCCGGGTAGCACTGAAGCTTTCTTT
D gene: .
V gene: TRBV5-1
clone size: .
J gene: TRBJ1-1

CDR3 protein: CASSFSGWYTEAFF
CDR3 DNA: TGTGCCAGCAGCTTCTCAGGGTGGTACACTGAAGCTTTCTTT
D gene: .
V gene: TRBV5-8
clone size: .
J gene: TRBJ1-1

CDR3 protein: CASSGPGLARANEQFF
CDR3 DNA: TGTGCCAGCAGCGGACCGGGACTAGCCAGGGCAAATGAGCAGTTCTTC
D gene: TRBD2
V gene: TRBV5-4
clone size: .
J gene: TRBJ2-1

CDR3 protein: CASSLGTQGAEKLFF
CDR3 DNA: TGTGCCAGCAGTTTAGGAACGCAGGGAGCCGAAAAACTGTTTTTT
D gene: .
V gene: TRBV28
clone size: .
J gene: TRBJ1-4

CDR3 protein: CASSQDRVGADTQYF
CDR3 DNA: TGCGCCAGCAGCCAAGATCGGGTCGGAGCAGATACGCAGTATTTT
D gene: .
V gene: TRBV4-3
clone size: .
J gene: TRBJ2-3

CDR3 protein: CATSRPGTSGTYGQFF
CDR3 DNA: TGTGCCACCAGCAGACCCGGGACTAGCGGGACCTACGGGCAGTTCTTC
D gene: TRBD2
V gene: TRBV15
clone size: .
J gene: TRBJ2-1

CDR3 protein: CASSPTGGAEAFF
CDR3 DNA: TGTGCCAGCAGTCCCACAGGAGGGGCTGAAGCTTTCTTT
D gene: .
V gene: TRBV6-5
clone size: .
J gene: TRBJ1-1

CDR3 protein: CASRPGTFWGYTF
CDR3 DNA: TGTGCCAGCAGGCCCGGGACTTTTTGGGGCTACACCTTC
D gene: .
V gene: TRBV5-5
clone size: .
J gene: TRBJ1-2

CDR3 protein: CAWSGGWNAKGETQYF
CDR3 DNA: TGTGCCTGGAGTGGCGGCTGGAACGCAAAAGGGGAGACCCAGTACTTC
D gene: .
V gene: TRBV30
clone size: once
J gene: TRBJ2-5

CDR3 protein: CASSPRGLGTGELFF
CDR3 DNA: TGTGCCAGCAGCCCCAGGGGGCTGGGCACCGGGGAGCTGTTTTTT
D gene: TRBD1
V gene: TRBV11-3
clone size: few
J gene: TRBJ2-2

CDR3 protein: CATTREGSRTGELFF
CDR3 DNA: TGTGCCACCACGAGGGAGGGGTCGCGCACCGGGGAGCTGTTTTTT
D gene: TRBD2
V gene: TRBV15
clone size: .
J gene: TRBJ2-2

CDR3 protein: CASSGPGGDYGYTF
CDR3 DNA: TGTGCCAGCAGTGGTCCAGGGGGTGACTATGGCTACACCTTC
D gene: TRBD1
V gene: TRBV5-4
clone size: .
J gene: TRBJ1-2

CDR3 protein: CASRRGSRTEAFF
CDR3 DNA: TGTGCCAGCAGGAGGGGTTCTAGAACTGAAGCTTTCTTT
D gene: .
V gene: TRBV6-5
clone size: few
J gene: TRBJ1-1

CDR3 protein: CASSAGLAGPAYEQYF
CDR3 DNA: TGTGCCAGCAGCGCGGGACTAGCGGGACCTGCCTACGAGCAGTACTTC
D gene: TRBD2
V gene: TRBV7-6
clone size: .
J gene: TRBJ2-7

CDR3 protein: CASSMVSGTEAFF
CDR3 DNA: TGTGCCAGTAGTATGGTTTCGGGGACTGAAGCTTTCTTT
D gene: .
V gene: TRBV19
clone size: .
J gene: TRBJ1-1

CDR3 protein: CASRHGTSREHSNTGELFF
CDR3 DNA: TGTGCCAGCAGACACGGGACTAGCAGAGAGCATTCGAACACCGGGGAGCTGTTTTTT
D gene: TRBD2
V gene: TRBV13
clone size: .
J gene: TRBJ2-2

CDR3 protein: CASSELGGLAPSYNEQFF
CDR3 DNA: TGTGCCAGCAGCGAATTAGGGGGACTAGCGCCATCCTACAATGAGCAGTTCTTC
D gene: .
V gene: TRBV21-1
clone size: .
J gene: TRBJ2-1

CDR3 protein: CSVFGGPDSSYNEQFF
CDR3 DNA: TGCAGCGTTTTCGGGGGTCCCGACAGCTCCTACAATGAGCAGTTCTTC
D gene: .
V gene: TRBV29-1
clone size: .
J gene: TRBJ2-1

CDR3 protein: CASSPPAGGSNTF
CDR3 DNA: TGTGCCAGCAGCCCCCCCGCGGGAGGATCGAACACCTTC
D gene: .
V gene: TRBV5-6
clone size: .
J gene: TRBJ1-2

CDR3 protein: CASRVSNEQFF
CDR3 DNA: TGTGCCAGCAGGGTCTCTAATGAGCAGTTCTTC
D gene: .
V gene: TRBV6-1
clone size: .
J gene: TRBJ2-1

CDR3 protein: CASSLILIANSPLHF
CDR3 DNA: TGTGCCAGCAGCTTAATTTTAATCGCCAATTCACCCCTCCACTTT
D gene: .
V gene: TRBV11-2
clone size: .
J gene: TRBJ1-6

CDR3 protein: CASSPGTGGLAFF
CDR3 DNA: TGTGCCAGCAGCCCAGGGACAGGGGGGCTAGCTTTCTTT
D gene: TRBD1
V gene: TRBV7-9
clone size: .
J gene: TRBJ1-1